These 13 T cell receptor beta chains share one sample of origin, sequenced in a study of shared clonotypes between healthy human individuals. Method: immunoSEQ multiplex PCR; TCRdb's copy keeps in-frame clones and lacks some. Among around 700,000 clones listed, about 74% were seen once. The material sequenced was memory CD4+ T cells sorted from blood. Subset indicated: CD45RA-negative fraction. These receptors were obtained from a woman aged 25 to 39 in good health.

V and J are TRBV10-2 and TRBJ2-6; TRBD1 aligns across 12 bases. J lost 2 bases, V lost 8 bases, and 7 bases had no gene match. Per the germline V gene, CDR1 is WSHSY and CDR2 is SAAADI. This CDR3 comprises 17 residues. This CDR3 reads CASGPGQGAAGANVLTF. Written as DNA, the CDR3 is TGCGCCAGCGGACCGGGACAGGGGGCAGCTGGGGCCAACGTCCTGACTTTC.

CDR3 amino acids: CASSAGTGVYEQFF. CDR3 bases: TGTGCCAGCAGCGCCGGGACAGGGGTCTATGAGCAGTTCTTC. The rearrangement joins TRBV7-2 to TRBJ2-1; 10 bases line up with TRBD1. The ends lost 5 bases at V and 8 bases at J; junction bases unmatched: 6. Per the germline V gene, CDR1 is SGHTA and CDR2 is FQGNSA. The CDR3 sequence is 14 residues long.

This sequence joins TRBV27 and TRBJ1-5; 7 bases fit TRBD1. The CDR3 is 15 residues long. V shed 5 bases and J 5 bases; nucleotides not matched to a gene: 9. CDR1 is MNHEY, CDR2 SMNVEV, per germline (reference sequence). The CDR3 DNA is TGTGCCAGCAGTCAACGCCGGGACAGCTATCAGCCCCAGCATTTT. Encoded protein: CASSQRRDSYQPQHF.

The V call is TRBV5-4, the J call TRBJ2-7; D is ambiguous. The CDR3 is 14 amino acids. The V end lost 4 bases, the J end lost 2 bases, and 13 bases lay between the germline ends. Germline V gives CDR1 SGHNT, CDR2 YYREEE (reference sequence). This chain's CDR3 is CASSDARAPYEQYF. The CDR3 nucleotides are TGTGCCAGCAGCGACGCCCGGGCCCCCTACGAGCAGTACTTC. Full variable domain (rest looked up from reference TRBV5-4 and TRBJ2-7): ETGVTQSPTHLIKTRGQQVTLRCSSQSGHNTVSWYQQALGQGPQFIFQYYREEENGRGNFPPRFSGLQFPNYSSELNVNALELDDSALYLCASSDARAPYEQYFGPGTRLTVT.

The chain carries TRBV7-2 and TRBJ2-7; 9 bases are a match to TRBD2. From germline, CDR1 is SGHTA and CDR2 FQGNSA. The CDR3 spans 15 residues. After removal of 4 bases from V and 5 bases from J, the junction contained 9 bases not matched to a gene. CDR3 coding DNA: TGTGCCAGCAGCTCGATAGCGGGAGTTAAGGACGAGCAGTACTTC. Amino acid sequence: CASSSIAGVKDEQYF.

This clone occurred many times. J is TRBJ1-2 and V is TRBV2; TRBD1 might be the D (6 bases). The V end lost 3 bases, the J end lost 2 bases, and 10 bases lay between the germline ends. The length of the CDR3 is 14 residues. Germline CDR1 reads SNHLY; CDR2 reads FYNNEI. In DNA, the CDR3 is TGTGCCAGCAGTGAGCGACAGGTCAACTATGGCTACACCTTC. Translated: CASSERQVNYGYTF.

The chain joins TRBV2 to TRBJ2-5, with D possibly being TRBD2 (6 bases). V was cut by 4 bases and J by 5 bases, with 17 bases left in between. The germline CDR1 and CDR2 sequences are SNHLY and FYNNEI. CDR3 length: 15 residues. The CDR3 reads CASSGRREWVETQYF. The CDR3 nucleotides read TGTGCCAGCAGTGGAAGGCGGGAATGGGTGGAGACCCAGTACTTC.

This clone has just a few counts. Other DNA sequences of this sample code for an identical CDR3. The rearrangement links TRBV19 to TRBJ2-7, with 12 bases matching TRBD2. J was trimmed by 2 bases and V by 3 bases; bases with no gene match: 2. Germline CDR1 and CDR2: LNHDA and SQIVND (reference sequence). The CDR3 covers 15 residues. CDR3 in DNA: TGTGCCAGTAGTATCCTAGCGGGAGGGCCCTACGAGCAGTACTTC. Its translation is CASSILAGGPYEQYF.

The chain joins TRBV5-1 to TRBJ2-7, with D possibly being TRBD2 (5 bases). The germline gives CDR1 SGHRS, CDR2 YFSETQ. The V end was cut by 6 bases, the J end by 2 bases, with 15 bases between. The CDR3 has 14 residues. CDR3 in DNA: TGCGCCAGCAAGGTGAAACTAGGGCCCTACGAGCAGTACTTC. This translates into CASKVKLGPYEQYF.

The gene calls are TRBV7-8 and TRBJ2-3, with 8 bases identical to TRBD1. This CDR3 region has 14 residues. Germline-derived CDR1 and CDR2 are SGHVS and FQNEAQ. V was clipped by 5 bases and J by 1 base; unmatched bases: 2. In DNA, the CDR3 is TGTGCCAGCAGCCCGACAGGGGGCACAGATACGCAGTATTTT. Encoded protein: CASSPTGGTDTQYF.

V gene TRBV15 combines with J gene TRBJ1-4, with TRBD1 as a possible D gene (6 bases). The CDR3 extends over 16 amino acids. V lost 5 bases to trimming and J lost 7 bases, with 20 bases between them. In germline, CDR1 is LNHNV, CDR2 YYDKDF (reference sequence). The CDR3 sequence: CATSSGVGGKGEKLFF. The CDR3 region has the DNA TGTGCCACCAGCTCCGGGGTAGGGGGTAAGGGTGAAAAACTGTTTTTT.

This chain connects TRBV4-1 to TRBJ1-5; D not certain. Trimming cost V 5 bases and J 0 bases, with 8 bases left between them. This CDR3 is built from 14 residues. CDR1 MGHRA and CDR2 YSYEKL come from the germline V gene. CDR3 bases: TGCGCCAGCAGCTGGGGTTATAGCAATCAGCCCCAGCATTTT. The encoded protein is CASSWGYSNQPQHF.

The DNA of the CDR3 is TGCGCCAGCAGGGCCAGCGGGAGTGGAAGAGATACGCAGTATTTT. This codes for CASRASGSGRDTQYF. This rearrangement joins TRBV5-1 to TRBJ2-3; TRBD2 matches 8 bases. CDR3 length: 15 amino acids. Looked up from germline, CDR1 is SGHRS and CDR2 is YFSETQ. The ends lost 5 bases at V and 5 bases at J; junction bases unmatched: 10.